This T cell receptor (beta chain) was recorded in a study of blood T cell repertoires in COVID-19. V dropped 1 base and J dropped 4 bases, with 16 bases sitting between them. The CDR3 sequence is 16 residues long. The germline V gene has CDR1 SEHNR and CDR2 FQNEAQ (reference sequence). Data came from immunoSEQ multiplex PCR; TCRdb stores just in-frame clones and leaves some out. Among 150,000 to 200,000 clones listed, 85% were seen once. Sequenced sample: peripheral blood. The rearrangement links TRBV7-9 to TRBJ1-2; D is perhaps TRBD1 (6 bases). The sequence derives from a human donor with acute or convalescent COVID-19. The donor label of this sample is uncertain. The CDR3 DNA reads TGTGCCAGCAGCTTAGGGGAGGGGGGCTGGAGCTATGGCTACACCTTC. Translating gives CASSLGEGGWSYGYTF.